Each of the 2 T cell receptor beta chains below was sequenced from the same sample in a study of chemoradiotherapy in HPV16-positive cancers. This table comes from immunoSEQ multiplex PCR, and its TCRdb copy is limited to in-frame clones, with some not included. Altogether 20,000 to 25,000 clones are present, around 90% being singletons, with the ten largest covering roughly 15%. Sequencing was performed on blood, taken from a patient who underwent chemoradiotherapy. The receptors here all came from a human donor with HPV-associated anogenital cancer.

The V and J genes are TRBV7-2 and TRBJ2-5; 9 bases line up with TRBD1. The germline V gene encodes CDR1 SGHTA and CDR2 FQGNSA. The junction had 7 bases not matched to a gene; V was cut back by 5 bases and J by 3 bases. CDR3 length: 15 amino acids. The CDR3 DNA follows: TGTGCCAGCAGCCCCCGGAGGACAGGGGAAGAGACCCAGTACTTC. It encodes CASSPRRTGEETQYF.

This chain joins TRBV12-5 and TRBJ2-1, with a weak D call TRBD1 (5 bases). Germline CDR1 LGHNT, CDR2 FRNRAP. V lost 6 bases to trimming and J lost 7 bases, with 16 bases between them. The CDR3 spans 14 residues. The CDR3 protein is CASGAGISLNEQFF. The CDR3 DNA is TGTGCTAGTGGGGCAGGGATATCGTTGAATGAGCAGTTCTTC.